This TCR beta chain was captured by sequencing in a study of T cells after yellow fever vaccination. TCRdb re-called the 5' RACE reads with MiXCR, one entry per CDR3 protein. The repertoire holds some 390,000 distinct CDR3 sequences, with roughly 6.2% as singletons. CDR1 and CDR2 (germline): MGHDK, SYGVNS. With 6 bases clipped from V and 5 bases from J, the junction kept 11 bases outside the gene matches. The CDR3 totals 17 residues. This clonotype occurred many times. Its antigen is currently unknown. Notes on the study in general: The study re-detected most primary-vaccination clones after the booster (96% CD4, around 90% CD8). By day 5 rather than day 15, the secondary response had peaked, though it was weaker. Researchers noted that a small share of clonotypes showed up in both CD4 and CD8 compartments. Abundant bulk-derived clonotypes could contaminate FACS-sorted repertoires.

The sample here was PBMCs, taken 5 days after the yellow fever booster vaccination. This clonotype was sampled from a man aged 30 to 39 who received the YFV17D yellow fever vaccine. The rearrangement links TRBV25-1 to TRBJ2-1, with 12 bases that match TRBD2. The CDR3: CASSDLGRTSGDNEQFF. DNA for the CDR3: TGTGCCAGCAGCGACCTGGGCCGGACTAGCGGGGACAATGAGCAGTTCTTC. Looking up the rest from reference TRBV25-1 and TRBJ2-1 gives the full variable domain: EADIYQTPRYLVIGTGKKITLECSQTMGHDKMYWYQQDPGMELHLIHYSYGVNSTEKGDLSSESTVSRIRTEHFPLTLESARPSHTSQYLCASSDLGRTSGDNEQFFGPGTRLTVL.